Following are 8 T cell receptor beta chains from one sample sequenced in a study of human thymus T cells. Clones were sequenced by immunoSEQ multiplex PCR, and TCRdb holds only the in-frame ones, with some missing. Of tens of thousands of clones listed, approximately 95% are singletons. The specimen sequenced was blood. The source is a boy younger than two with a congenital heart defect but otherwise immunologically healthy.

The chain recombines TRBV9 with TRBJ1-6; 8 bases match TRBD1. The CDR3 is 15 residues long. Germline CDR1 SGDLS, CDR2 YYNGEE. J lost 7 bases, V lost 0 bases, and 3 bases had no gene match. The chain's CDR3 is CASSVGTGPNSPLHF. CDR3 in DNA: TGTGCCAGCAGCGTAGGGACAGGGCCGAATTCACCCCTCCACTTT.

The chain couples TRBV4-1 to TRBJ2-6; D unresolved. Germline CDR1 is MGHRA and CDR2 is YSYEKL. There are 15 residues in the CDR3. With 5 bases removed from V and 2 bases from J, the gap between germline ends came to 10 bases. The CDR3 bases are TGCGCCAGCAGCGAAAGGGCTGCTGGGGCCAACGTCCTGACTTTC. Its protein is CASSERAAGANVLTF.

The chain employs TRBV9 and TRBJ1-2, with D unresolved. CDR3 length: 15 residues. Trimming shortened V by 0 bases and J by 6 bases, and 15 bases separated the two germline ends. Germline V gene sequence: CDR1 SGDLS, CDR2 YYNGEE. The CDR3 loop is CASSVADFPSHGYTF. CDR3 nucleotide sequence: TGTGCCAGCAGCGTAGCGGACTTTCCAAGCCATGGCTACACCTTC.

CDR3 in amino acids: CASSPRTSSYNSPLHF. CDR3 DNA: TGCGCCAGCAGCCCGCGGACAAGCTCCTATAATTCACCCCTCCACTTT. V and J are TRBV5-1 and TRBJ1-6, with a weak D call TRBD1 (5 bases). CDR1 is SGHRS and CDR2 is YFSETQ in the germline V gene. V was trimmed by 4 bases and J by 0 bases, leaving 11 bases between them. The CDR3 loop spans 16 amino acids.

The V gene is TRBV5-8, the J gene TRBJ2-1; D could derive from TRBD1 or TRBD2 (6 bases each). Germline V gene sequence: CDR1 SGHTS, CDR2 YDEGEE. The V and J ends lost 4 bases and 4 bases respectively, with 18 bases between them. The CDR3 extends over 16 amino acids. CDR3 in amino acids: CASSPRGGTTYNEQFF. The CDR3 coding sequence is TGTGCCAGCAGCCCAAGGGGCGGGACAACTTACAATGAGCAGTTCTTC. The full variable domain, its missing parts supplied by reference TRBV5-8 and TRBJ2-1, is EAGVTQSPTHLIKTRGQQATLRCSPISGHTSVYWYQQALGLGLQFLLWYDEGEERNRGNFPPRFSGRQFPNYSSELNVNALELEDSALYLCASSPRGGTTYNEQFFGPGTRLTVL.

The CDR3 region has the DNA TGTGCCAGCAGCTTAGTAGGGCAGGGCTACGAGCAGTACTTC. As protein: CASSLVGQGYEQYF. V gene TRBV7-2 combines with J gene TRBJ2-7; D perhaps matches TRBD1 (5 bases). V lost 1 base and J 3 bases, leaving 10 bases between the germline ends. The V gene's germline CDR1 is SGHTA and CDR2 FQGNSA. The CDR3 has 14 amino acids.

The V call is TRBV4-2, the J call TRBJ2-2, with D maybe TRBD1 (5 bases). The CDR3 spans 15 residues. With 3 bases removed from V and 2 bases from J, the gap between germline ends came to 10 bases. Germline assignment: CDR1 LGHNA and CDR2 YNFKEQ. CDR3 amino acids: CASSHIRENTGELFF. For the CDR3, the DNA is TGTGCCAGCAGCCACATCAGGGAAAACACCGGGGAGCTGTTTTTT.

This clone has a handful of counts. The rearrangement links TRBV7-2 to TRBJ1-1; D is undetermined. V was pared by 3 bases and J by 4 bases, with 9 bases between. The CDR3 contains 13 residues. CDR1 is SGHTA and CDR2 is FQGNSA in the germline V gene. CDR3: CASSLRFSTEAFF. The CDR3 coding sequence is TGTGCCAGCAGCTTGCGGTTTAGCACTGAAGCTTTCTTT.